These T cell receptor beta chains were read from a single sample in a study of T cell responses to AZD1222 COVID-19 vaccine. Profiling relied on immunoSEQ multiplex PCR, and the TCRdb table lists in-frame clones only, not all of them. This table has just under 90,000 clones, about 91% appearing once. Sequencing used peripheral blood, obtained 28 days after the second AZD1222 dose. These receptor sequences come from an adult who received the AZD1222 COVID-19 vaccine. CDR3s include the opening cysteine and the closing phenylalanine or tryptophan. A D gene is named only where the DNA matches it firmly. The size of a clone is reported for some rows only, either as once, few or many, or as a class for expanded clones.

j_call | clone_size | d_call | v_call | cdr3_nt | cdr3_aa
TRBJ2-2 | . | TRBD1 | TRBV5-1 | TGCGCCAGCAGCTTGGAGTTACAGGGGGGTACCGGGGAGCTGTTTTTT | CASSLELQGGTGELFF
TRBJ1-2 | . | . | TRBV7-2 | TGTGCCAGCAGCTCCCAAGCAACGGGATCAGGCTACACCTTC | CASSSQATGSGYTF
TRBJ1-2 | few | . | TRBV6-5 | TGTGCCAGCAGTTATCGAGGGGATGGCTACACCTTC | CASSYRGDGYTF
TRBJ1-2 | . | TRBD1 | TRBV15 | TGTGCCACCACCCCCCGGGCCCCCGGACAGGGTGGCTACACCTTC | CATTPRAPGQGGYTF
TRBJ2-1 | . | . | TRBV7-3 | TGTGCCAGCAGCCCGACCTCAGGGGTGGTAACCTACAATGAGCAGTTCTTC | CASSPTSGVVTYNEQFF
TRBJ1-1 | . | . | TRBV18 | TGTGCCACCCAAAAGCGTTGGGACACTGAAGCTTTCTTT | CATQKRWDTEAFF
TRBJ1-4 | once | TRBD1 | TRBV3-1/TRBV3-2 | TGTGCCAGCAGCTACGAGGGACAGGGGTTAGCGGGGGATTATGAAAAACTGTTTTTT | CASSYEGQGLAGDYEKLFF
TRBJ2-7 | . | . | TRBV7-3 | TGTGCCAGCAGCTTATCTATGTCCTACGAGCAGTACTTC | CASSLSMSYEQYF
TRBJ1-1 | . | . | TRBV7-2 | TGTGCCAGCAGCTTTAGACTTTTCACTGAAGCTTTCTTT | CASSFRLFTEAFF
TRBJ1-2 | few | . | TRBV5-6 | TGTGCCAGCAGCTTGCCAGAAATGATCTATGGCTACACCTTC | CASSLPEMIYGYTF
TRBJ2-3 | . | TRBD2 | TRBV11-2 | TGTGCCAGCAGTAAACTAGCGGGCTACACAGATACGCAGTATTTT | CASSKLAGYTDTQYF
TRBJ1-1 | . | . | TRBV27 | TGTGCCAGCAGTCGCCTCCCGGGGGGGGGAAAAGTGGAAGCTTTCTTT | CASSRLPGGGKVEAFF
TRBJ1-1 | . | TRBD1 | TRBV6-5 | TGTGCCAGCAGTTACTCCTCCGGGACAGGGGGAACTGAAGCTTTCTTT | CASSYSSGTGGTEAFF
TRBJ2-3 | few | TRBD2 | TRBV6-6 | TGTGCCAGCAGTCCCCGCGGCAACCTAATAGCGGGGGCCACAGATACGCAGTATTTT | CASSPRGNLIAGATDTQYF
TRBJ1-4 | . | . | TRBV4-1 | TGCGCCAGCAGCCAAAACCCTGCATCGGGCACTAATGAAAAACTGTTTTTT | CASSQNPASGTNEKLFF
TRBJ2-3 | . | . | TRBV10-3 | TGTGCCATCAGCTCCCCCGGTTCGGGGGGCACAGATACGCAGTATTTT | CAISSPGSGGTDTQYF
TRBJ2-5 | . | . | TRBV3-1/TRBV3-2 | TGTGCCAGCAGCCATGCTGGTAGTTCGCCCCAAGAGACCCAGTACTTC | CASSHAGSSPQETQYF
TRBJ2-7 | once | . | TRBV5-1 | TGCGCCAGCAGCTTGGAATGGGGCTCCTACGAGCAGTACTTC | CASSLEWGSYEQYF
TRBJ2-4 | . | . | TRBV3-1/TRBV3-2 | TGTGCCAGCAGCCCTGGACTTAGGGTGGCTCAGTACTTC | CASSPGLRVAQYF
TRBJ2-1 | . | TRBD2 | TRBV30 | TGTGCCTGGGTGAACGGGGGGGCTGGGGATGAGCAGTTCTTC | CAWVNGGAGDEQFF
TRBJ2-5 | few | . | TRBV4-2 | TGTGCCAGCAGCCAGGGTAGTCGGGCGTACCAAGAGACCCAGTACTTC | CASSQGSRAYQETQYF
TRBJ2-7 | . | . | TRBV7-9 | TGTGCCAGCAGCCGGGGGGCGGGGGCCTACGAGCAGTACTTC | CASSRGAGAYEQYF
TRBJ1-1 | . | . | TRBV30 | TGTGCCTGGAGGCAGGGTTTGGGGAACACTGAAGCTTTCTTT | CAWRQGLGNTEAFF
TRBJ1-2 | . | . | TRBV11-3 | TGTGCCAGCAGCATGAACAACTATGGCTACACCTTC | CASSMNNYGYTF
TRBJ1-1 | . | . | TRBV11-2 | TGTGCCAGCAGCCACTGGTTCGGGCCGACGAACACTGAAGCTTTCTTT | CASSHWFGPTNTEAFF
TRBJ1-2 | . | . | TRBV24-1 | TGTGCCACCAGTAAAGGCCCCACATCCCTCTATGGCTACACCTTC | CATSKGPTSLYGYTF
TRBJ2-1 | . | TRBD2 | TRBV5-1 | TGCGCCAGCAGCTTGGAGGCACTAGCGGGGGGCATCAATGAGCAGTTCTTC | CASSLEALAGGINEQFF